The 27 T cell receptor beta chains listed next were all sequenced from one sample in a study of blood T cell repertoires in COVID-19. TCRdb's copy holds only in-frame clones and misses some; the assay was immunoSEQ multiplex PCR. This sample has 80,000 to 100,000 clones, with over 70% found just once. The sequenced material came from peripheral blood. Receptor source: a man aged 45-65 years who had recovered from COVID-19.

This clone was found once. The CDR3 nucleotides are TGTGCCATCAGTGAAGCGACTAGCGGGCGCGAGCAGTACTTC. It encodes CAISEATSGREQYF. The chain combines TRBV10-3 with TRBJ2-7; TRBD2 matches 10 bases. Trimming took 3 bases from V and 6 from J; bases not matched to a gene: 5. The CDR3 runs to 14 residues. Germline assignment: CDR1 ENHRY and CDR2 SYGVKD.

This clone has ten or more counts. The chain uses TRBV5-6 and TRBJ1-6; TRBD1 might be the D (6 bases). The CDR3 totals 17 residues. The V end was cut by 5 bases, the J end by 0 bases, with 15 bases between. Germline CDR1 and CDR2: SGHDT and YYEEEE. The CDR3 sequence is CASRHGTSRSYNSPLHF. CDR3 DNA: TGTGCCAGCAGACATGGGACATCCCGCTCCTATAATTCACCCCTCCACTTT.

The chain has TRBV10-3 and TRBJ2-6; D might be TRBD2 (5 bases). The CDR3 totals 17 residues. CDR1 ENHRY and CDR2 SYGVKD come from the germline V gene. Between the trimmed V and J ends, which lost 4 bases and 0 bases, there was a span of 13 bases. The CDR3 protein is CAISGIAYPSGANVLTF. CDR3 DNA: TGTGCCATCAGTGGTATAGCGTATCCCTCTGGGGCCAACGTCCTGACTTTC.

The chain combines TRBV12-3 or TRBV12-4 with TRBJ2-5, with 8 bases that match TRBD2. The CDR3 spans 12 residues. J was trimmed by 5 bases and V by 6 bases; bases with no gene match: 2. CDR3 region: CASSRGGETQYF. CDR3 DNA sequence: TGTGCCAGCAGCCGGGGGGGGGAGACCCAGTACTTC.

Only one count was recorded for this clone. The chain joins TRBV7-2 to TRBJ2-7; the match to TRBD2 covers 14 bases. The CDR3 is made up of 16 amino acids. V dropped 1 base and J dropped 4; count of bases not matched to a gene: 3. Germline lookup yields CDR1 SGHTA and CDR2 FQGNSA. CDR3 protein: CASSLDGTSGGYEQYF. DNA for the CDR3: TGTGCCAGCAGCTTAGATGGGACTAGCGGGGGATACGAGCAGTACTTC.

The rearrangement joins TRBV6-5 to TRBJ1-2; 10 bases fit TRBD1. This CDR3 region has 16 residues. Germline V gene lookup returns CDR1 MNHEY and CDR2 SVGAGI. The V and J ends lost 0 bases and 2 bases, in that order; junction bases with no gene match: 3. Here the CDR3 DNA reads TGTGCCAGCAGTTACTCCGAGGGACAGGGGAACTATGGCTACACCTTC. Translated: CASSYSEGQGNYGYTF.

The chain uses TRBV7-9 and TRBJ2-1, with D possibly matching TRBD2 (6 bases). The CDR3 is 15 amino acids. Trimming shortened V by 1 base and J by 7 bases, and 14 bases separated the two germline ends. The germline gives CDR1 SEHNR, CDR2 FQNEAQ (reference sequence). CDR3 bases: TGTGCCAGCAGCTTAGGGGACTGGAAGGGTAATGAGCAGTTCTTC. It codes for CASSLGDWKGNEQFF.

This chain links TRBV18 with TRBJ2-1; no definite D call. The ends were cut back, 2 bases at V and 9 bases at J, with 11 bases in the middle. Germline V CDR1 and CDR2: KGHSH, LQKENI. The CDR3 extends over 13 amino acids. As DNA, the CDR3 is TGTGCCAGCTCACCAGCGTCACCCCGTGAGCAGTTCTTC. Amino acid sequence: CASSPASPREQFF.

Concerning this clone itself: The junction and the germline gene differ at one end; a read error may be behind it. The CDR3 is CASSEGTLGIF. Here the CDR3 DNA reads TGTGCCAGCAGTGAAGGTACGCTCGGTATCTTC. The rearrangement joins TRBV2 to TRBJ1-2; D not resolved. This CDR3 contains 11 residues. Germline V lookup: CDR1 SNHLY, CDR2 FYNNEI.

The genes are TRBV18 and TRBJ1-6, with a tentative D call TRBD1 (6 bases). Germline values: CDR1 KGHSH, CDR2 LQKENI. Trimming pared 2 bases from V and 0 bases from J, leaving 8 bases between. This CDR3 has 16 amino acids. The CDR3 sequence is CASSPTGISYNSPLHF. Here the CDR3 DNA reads TGTGCCAGCTCACCAACAGGGATCTCCTATAATTCACCCCTCCACTTT. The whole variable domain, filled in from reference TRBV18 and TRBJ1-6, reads NAGVMQNPRHLVRRRGQEARLRCSPMKGHSHVYWYRQLPEEGLKFMVYLQKENIIDESGMPKERFSAEFPKEGPSILRIQQVVRGDSAAYFCASSPTGISYNSPLHFGNGTRLTVT.

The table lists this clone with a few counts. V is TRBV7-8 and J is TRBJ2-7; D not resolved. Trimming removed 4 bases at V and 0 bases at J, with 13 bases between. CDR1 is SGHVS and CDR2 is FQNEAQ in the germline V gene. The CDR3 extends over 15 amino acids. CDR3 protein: CASSSPPLSSYEQYF. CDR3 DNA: TGTGCCAGCAGCTCGCCTCCATTGAGCTCCTACGAGCAGTACTTC.

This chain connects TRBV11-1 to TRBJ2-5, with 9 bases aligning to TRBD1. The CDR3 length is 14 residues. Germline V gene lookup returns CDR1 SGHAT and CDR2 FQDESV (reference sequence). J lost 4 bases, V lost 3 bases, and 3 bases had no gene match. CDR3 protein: CASSFTGGIETQYF. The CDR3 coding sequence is TGTGCCAGCAGCTTTACAGGGGGCATAGAGACCCAGTACTTC.

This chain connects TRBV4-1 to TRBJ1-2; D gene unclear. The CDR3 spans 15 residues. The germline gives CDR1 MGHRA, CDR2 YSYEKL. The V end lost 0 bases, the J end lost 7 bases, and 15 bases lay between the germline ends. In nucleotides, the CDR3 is TGCGCCAGCAGCCAAGACCCCAGACTCCTTTCTGGCTACACCTTC. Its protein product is CASSQDPRLLSGYTF.

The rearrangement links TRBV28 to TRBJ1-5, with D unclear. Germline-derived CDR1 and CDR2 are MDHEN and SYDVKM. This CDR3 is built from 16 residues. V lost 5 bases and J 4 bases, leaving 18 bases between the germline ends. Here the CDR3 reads CASSPRGGGLNQPQHF. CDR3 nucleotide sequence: TGTGCCAGCAGTCCCCGTGGAGGTGGCCTTAATCAGCCCCAGCATTTT.

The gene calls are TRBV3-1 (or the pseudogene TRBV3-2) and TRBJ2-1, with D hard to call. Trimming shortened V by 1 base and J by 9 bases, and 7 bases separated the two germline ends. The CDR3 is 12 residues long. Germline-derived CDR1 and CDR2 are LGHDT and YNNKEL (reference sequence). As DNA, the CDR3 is TGTGCCAGCAGCCAAGTTCACGGTGAGCAGTTCTTC. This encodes CASSQVHGEQFF.

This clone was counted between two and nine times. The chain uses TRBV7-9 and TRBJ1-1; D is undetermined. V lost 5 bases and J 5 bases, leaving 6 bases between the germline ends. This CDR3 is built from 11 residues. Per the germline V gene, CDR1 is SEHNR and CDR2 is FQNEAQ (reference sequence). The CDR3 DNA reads TGTGCCAGCAGCCCACTGACTGAAGCTTTCTTT. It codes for CASSPLTEAFF.

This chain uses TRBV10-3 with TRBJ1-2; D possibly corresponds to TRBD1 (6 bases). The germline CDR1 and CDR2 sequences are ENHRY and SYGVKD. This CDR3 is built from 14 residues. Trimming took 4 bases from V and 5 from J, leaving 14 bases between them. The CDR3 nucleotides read TGTGCCATCAGTGGTTGGACAGTATCTTATGGCTACACCTTC. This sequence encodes CAISGWTVSYGYTF.

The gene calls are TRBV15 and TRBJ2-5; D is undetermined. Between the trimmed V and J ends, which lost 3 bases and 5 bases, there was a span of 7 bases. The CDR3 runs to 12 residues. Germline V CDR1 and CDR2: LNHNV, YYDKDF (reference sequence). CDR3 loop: CATSRIRETQYF. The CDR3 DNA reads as TGTGCCACCAGCAGGATCCGGGAGACCCAGTACTTC.

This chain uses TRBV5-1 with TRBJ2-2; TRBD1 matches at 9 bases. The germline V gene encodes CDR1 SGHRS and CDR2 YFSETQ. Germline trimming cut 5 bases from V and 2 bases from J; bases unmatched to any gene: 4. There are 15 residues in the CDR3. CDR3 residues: CASRGTGRNTGELFF. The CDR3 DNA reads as TGCGCCAGCAGGGGGACAGGGAGAAACACCGGGGAGCTGTTTTTT.

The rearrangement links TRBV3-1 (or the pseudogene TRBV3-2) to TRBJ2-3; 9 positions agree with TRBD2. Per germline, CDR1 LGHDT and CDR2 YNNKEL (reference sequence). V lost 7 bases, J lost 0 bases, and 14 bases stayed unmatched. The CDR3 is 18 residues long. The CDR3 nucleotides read TGTGCCAGCACCCATCAGCGGGGGGCTCGATCTAGCACAGATACGCAGTATTTT. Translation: CASTHQRGARSSTDTQYF.

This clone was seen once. The CDR3 reads CASSPQETQYF. Written as DNA, the CDR3 is TGTGCCAGCAGTCCACAAGAGACCCAGTACTTC. This rearrangement joins TRBV6-6 to TRBJ2-5; D remains unclear. Trimming pared 5 bases from V and 2 bases from J, leaving 3 bases between. Germline V gene data show CDR1 as MNHNY and CDR2 as SVGAGI (reference sequence). The CDR3 is 11 amino acids.

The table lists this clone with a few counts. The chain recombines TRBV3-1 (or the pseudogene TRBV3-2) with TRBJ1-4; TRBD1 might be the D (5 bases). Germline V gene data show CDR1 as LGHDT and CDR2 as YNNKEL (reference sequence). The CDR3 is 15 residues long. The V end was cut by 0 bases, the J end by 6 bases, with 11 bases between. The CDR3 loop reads CASSQDEVQDEKLFF. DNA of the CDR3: TGTGCCAGCAGCCAAGATGAAGTACAGGATGAAAAACTGTTTTTT.

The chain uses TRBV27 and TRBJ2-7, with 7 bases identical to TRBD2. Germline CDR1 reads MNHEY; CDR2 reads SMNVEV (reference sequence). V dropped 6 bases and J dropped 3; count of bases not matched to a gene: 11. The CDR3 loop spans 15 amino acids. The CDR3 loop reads CASRPQRDHFYEQYF. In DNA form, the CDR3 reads TGTGCCAGCAGACCCCAGCGGGACCACTTCTACGAGCAGTACTTC.

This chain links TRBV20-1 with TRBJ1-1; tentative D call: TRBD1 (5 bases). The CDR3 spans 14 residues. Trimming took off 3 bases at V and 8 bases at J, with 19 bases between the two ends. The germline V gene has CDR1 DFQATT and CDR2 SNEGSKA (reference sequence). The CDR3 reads CSASKAGPATEAFF. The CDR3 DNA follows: TGCAGTGCTAGTAAGGCGGGGCCCGCCACGGAAGCTTTCTTT.

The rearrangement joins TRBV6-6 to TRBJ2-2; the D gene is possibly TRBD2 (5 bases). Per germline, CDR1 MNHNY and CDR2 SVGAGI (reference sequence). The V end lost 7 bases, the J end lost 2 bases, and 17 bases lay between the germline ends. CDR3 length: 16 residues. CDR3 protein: CASTTRPGRNTGELFF. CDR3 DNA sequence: TGTGCCAGCACTACACGACCGGGAAGAAACACCGGGGAGCTGTTTTTT.

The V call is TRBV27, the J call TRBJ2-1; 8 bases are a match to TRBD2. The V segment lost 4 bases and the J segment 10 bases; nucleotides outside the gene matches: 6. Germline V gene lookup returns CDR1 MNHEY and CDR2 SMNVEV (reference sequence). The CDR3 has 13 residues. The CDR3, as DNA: TGTGCCAGCAGTTCTCTAGCGGGCCGGGAGCAGTTCTTC. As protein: CASSSLAGREQFF.

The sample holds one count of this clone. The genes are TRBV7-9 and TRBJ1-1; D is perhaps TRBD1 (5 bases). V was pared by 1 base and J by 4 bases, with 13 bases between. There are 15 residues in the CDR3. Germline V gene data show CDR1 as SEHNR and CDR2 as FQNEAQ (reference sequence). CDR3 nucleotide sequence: TGTGCCAGCAGCTTAGATTCAGGGCAAGGCACTGAAGCTTTCTTT. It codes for CASSLDSGQGTEAFF.